A selection of T cell receptor beta chains follows, all from one sample in a study of CD8+CD57+ T cells in acquired aplastic anemia. TCRdb fed the reads into MiXCR, producing one record per CDR3 protein. The sample contains about 80,000 distinct CDR3 sequences, about 45% of which appear only once. The sequenced sample consisted of sorted CD4+, CD8+, or CD8+CD57+ T cells (not recorded which) from PBMCs. Receptors originate from a human donor in good health, serving as a control. Each CDR3 is given with its conserved first and last residue. A D gene is named only where the DNA matches it firmly. Clone size is shown for a subset of rows, as once, few, many or a class of expanded clone.

size	V	D	J	CDR3	DNA
many	TRBV20-1	TRBD1	TRBJ1-2	CSVNVDGTGARYGYTF	TGCAGTGTCAACGTTGACGGGACAGGGGCTAGGTATGGCTACACCTTC
many	TRBV19	.	TRBJ1-2	CATGETGKTTDGYTF	TGTGCCACCGGAGAAACAGGGAAGACTACGGATGGCTACACCTTC
.	TRBV27	.	TRBJ2-2	CASSPLGGAGELFF	TGTGCCAGCAGTCCGTTAGGTGGAGCTGGGGAGCTGTTTTTT
many	TRBV9	.	TRBJ1-1	CASSAPMNTEAFF	TGTGCCAGCAGCGCCCCAATGAACACTGAAGCTTTCTTT
.	TRBV7-9	.	TRBJ1-1	CASTQGAEAFF	TGTGCCAGCACCCAGGGCGCTGAAGCTTTCTTT
once	TRBV7-3	.	TRBJ2-7	CASSLYRAYEQYF	TGTGCCAGCAGCTTATACCGAGCCTACGAGCAGTACTTC
few	TRBV5-1	.	TRBJ1-1	CASSPWAGRGNTEAFF	TGCGCCAGCAGCCCTTGGGCAGGGCGTGGGAACACTGAAGCTTTCTTT
many	TRBV19	TRBD1	TRBJ2-7	CASSILPPGQGANEQYF	TGTGCCAGTAGTATCCTCCCCCCCGGACAGGGGGCCAACGAGCAGTACTTC
many	TRBV7-2	.	TRBJ2-7	CASSLAGVGSYEQYF	TGTGCCAGCAGCTTAGCGGGAGTAGGCTCCTACGAGCAGTACTTC
many	TRBV5-5	TRBD1	TRBJ1-1	CASSTWDSEAFF	TGTGCCAGCAGCACCTGGGACAGTGAAGCTTTCTTT
.	TRBV3-1	TRBD2	TRBJ2-7	CASSFGSSGEEQYF	TGTGCCAGCAGCTTCGGGAGCAGCGGGGAGGAGCAGTACTTC
.	TRBV25-1	TRBD1	TRBJ1-2	CASSMTGQGADGYTF	TGTGCCAGCAGTATGACGGGGCAGGGGGCGGATGGCTACACCTTC
many	TRBV15	.	TRBJ2-7	CATSSAAGIADEQYF	TGTGCCACCAGCAGTGCGGCCGGGATTGCAGACGAGCAGTACTTC
.	TRBV20-1	.	TRBJ1-2	CSARGTAGYTF	TGCAGTGCTAGAGGGACCGCCGGCTACACCTTC
few	TRBV27	TRBD1	TRBJ2-1	CASSLSLDRVKEQFF	TGTGCCAGCAGTTTATCGCTTGACAGGGTAAAGGAGCAGTTCTTC
.	TRBV29-1	TRBD2	TRBJ2-7	CSGTSGGAYEQYF	TGCAGCGGGACTAGCGGGGGGGCCTACGAGCAGTACTTC
.	TRBV29-1	TRBD2	TRBJ2-5	CSVAKTSGSVGETQYF	TGCAGCGTCGCCAAGACTAGCGGGAGCGTCGGAGAGACCCAGTACTTC
.	TRBV15	.	TRBJ1-2	CATSRAIANYGYTF	TGTGCCACCAGCAGAGCCATCGCTAACTATGGCTACACCTTC
.	TRBV7-9	.	TRBJ2-7	CAGSIGVYGQYF	TGTGCCGGCAGCATTGGTGTCTACGGGCAGTACTTC
many	TRBV9	.	TRBJ2-7	CASSVAQGTYEQYF	TGTGCCAGCAGCGTAGCCCAGGGTACCTACGAGCAGTACTTC
.	TRBV12-3/TRBV12-4	.	TRBJ1-2	CASSSSGLKLYGYTF	TGTGCCAGCAGTTCCTCGGGACTGAAACTTTATGGCTACACCTTC
.	TRBV19	.	TRBJ1-6	CASNHLTAISPLHF	TGTGCCAGTAATCACCTGACAGCCATCTCACCCCTCCACTTT
many	TRBV15	TRBD2	TRBJ2-3	CATSRGYGLAGLTDTQYF	TGTGCCACCAGCAGAGGGTACGGACTAGCGGGCCTCACAGATACGCAGTATTTT
.	TRBV19	TRBD2	TRBJ2-1	CASMVGWGLAPFNEQFF	TGTGCCAGTATGGTTGGGTGGGGACTAGCGCCCTTCAATGAGCAGTTCTTC
many	TRBV15	.	TRBJ2-5	CATSREAGGQETQYF	TGTGCCACCAGCAGAGAGGCTGGCGGTCAAGAGACCCAGTACTTC
.	TRBV7-3	.	TRBJ1-3	CASRSRGNTIYF	TGTGCCAGCAGGTCTCGAGGAAACACCATATATTTT
many	TRBV20-1	TRBD2	TRBJ2-7	CSARGTSGVSYEQYF	TGCAGTGCTAGAGGGACTAGCGGGGTCTCCTACGAGCAGTACTTC
many	TRBV2	.	TRBJ1-2	CASSLAGGGYTF	TGTGCCAGCAGTCTCGCCGGGGGTGGCTACACCTTC
.	TRBV5-4	TRBD1	TRBJ2-7	CASSLSRGQGVEQYF	TGTGCCAGCAGCCTGTCGAGAGGACAGGGGGTCGAGCAGTACTTC
few	TRBV19	.	TRBJ1-1	CASSISDRNTEAFF	TGTGCCAGTAGTATCTCGGACAGGAACACTGAAGCTTTCTTT
many	TRBV2	TRBD1	TRBJ1-2	CASSDDGQGFGYTF	TGTGCCAGCAGTGATGACGGACAGGGCTTTGGCTACACCTTC
.	TRBV19	.	TRBJ1-2	CASSFTQDGNYGYTF	TGTGCCAGTAGTTTCACTCAGGACGGAAACTATGGCTACACCTTC
many	TRBV27	TRBD1	TRBJ2-7	CASSPGTGTPYEQYF	TGTGCCAGCAGTCCAGGGACAGGGACACCCTACGAGCAGTACTTC
many	TRBV2	.	TRBJ2-3	CASGRTTTDTQYF	TGTGCCAGCGGGAGGACTACCACAGATACGCAGTATTTT
few	TRBV27	TRBD1	TRBJ2-3	CASRTGGVGTDTQYF	TGTGCCAGCAGAACAGGGGGCGTTGGCACAGATACGCAGTATTTT
once	TRBV19	.	TRBJ1-1	CASSRGYTEAFF	TGTGCCAGTAGTCGGGGGTATACTGAAGCTTTCTTT
many	TRBV19	TRBD1	TRBJ1-2	CASSIGQGGYGYTF	TGTGCCAGTAGTATAGGACAGGGCGGCTATGGCTACACCTTC
.	TRBV20-1	.	TRBJ1-1	CSARGEERPVTEAFF	TGCAGTGCTAGAGGGGAGGAGCGGCCGGTGACTGAAGCTTTCTTT
few	TRBV5-6	.	TRBJ1-6	CASSLSPGQLNNSPLHF	TGTGCCAGCAGCTTGTCTCCGGGGCAGTTGAATAATTCACCCCTCCACTTT
many	TRBV19	TRBD1	TRBJ2-7	CASALTGESYEQYF	TGTGCCAGCGCGCTGACAGGGGAATCCTACGAGCAGTACTTC
.	TRBV15	TRBD2	TRBJ2-7	CATSSQSGANYEQYF	TGTGCCACCAGCAGTCAAAGCGGGGCCAACTACGAGCAGTACTTC
many	TRBV5-1	.	TRBJ2-7	CASSPRRLSSYEQYF	TGCGCCAGCAGCCCTAGGCGCCTAAGCTCCTACGAGCAGTACTTC
.	TRBV25-1	.	TRBJ1-2	CASSDGLPFYGYTF	TGTGCCAGCAGTGACGGACTGCCCTTCTATGGCTACACCTTC
many	TRBV9	.	TRBJ1-2	CASSVEVGNYGYTF	TGTGCCAGCAGCGTAGAGGTCGGAAACTATGGCTACACCTTC
.	TRBV6-5	.	TRBJ2-5	CASSYSKADLEETQYF	TGTGCCAGCAGTTACTCGAAGGCAGATCTTGAGGAGACCCAGTACTTC
.	TRBV24-1	.	TRBJ1-2	CATSDSYVNYGYTF	TGTGCCACCAGTGATAGTTACGTTAACTATGGCTACACCTTC
many	TRBV12-3/TRBV12-4	.	TRBJ2-1	CASGHNEQFF	TGTGCCAGCGGTCACAATGAGCAGTTCTTC
many	TRBV7-9	TRBD1	TRBJ1-2	CASSSRDRSYGYTF	TGTGCCAGCAGCAGCCGGGACAGGTCCTATGGCTACACCTTC
once	TRBV11-1	TRBD1	TRBJ1-2	CASSWNIITGEENGYTF	TGCGCCAGCAGCTGGAATATCATCACAGGGGAAGAGAATGGCTACACCTTC
many	TRBV19	TRBD1	TRBJ2-2	CASSMGQWAGELFF	TGTGCCAGTAGTATGGGACAGTGGGCCGGGGAGCTGTTTTTT
few	TRBV3-1	.	TRBJ1-1	CASSQDIAAYEAFF	TGTGCCAGCAGCCAAGATATCGCTGCCTATGAAGCTTTCTTT
many	TRBV10-3	.	TRBJ1-1	CAISESNTEAFF	TGTGCCATCAGTGAGTCGAACACTGAAGCTTTCTTT
.	TRBV10-3	.	TRBJ2-7	CAISESLGPSYEQYF	TGTGCCATCAGTGAGTCCCTTGGACCATCCTACGAGCAGTACTTC
.	TRBV29-1	TRBD1	TRBJ1-1	CSVERGTGSTEAFF	TGCAGCGTTGAGAGGGGGACAGGGAGCACTGAAGCTTTCTTT
.	TRBV19	TRBD1	TRBJ1-1	CASSKPGQGQAEAFF	TGTGCCAGTAGTAAACCGGGACAGGGGCAAGCTGAAGCTTTCTTT
many	TRBV7-9	.	TRBJ2-7	CASSQSGEKNEQYF	TGTGCCAGCAGCCAATCCGGGGAGAAGAACGAGCAGTACTTC
.	TRBV19	.	TRBJ1-1	CASINPSTEAFF	TGTGCCAGTATAAATCCCTCCACTGAAGCTTTCTTT